Below are 19 T cell receptor beta chains sequenced from a single sample in a study of blood T cell repertoires in COVID-19 (dated by TCRdb to between 2020 and 2021). Library construction relied on the immunoSEQ multiplex PCR assay. The table was pulled from immuneACCESS by TCRdb, which kept in-frame rearrangements only. Such tables lose some clones; where checked, under half of the loss comes from unresolved V genes, and the rest has no known cause. For this sample the table gives fewer than 350,000 clones, of which 89% were detected only once. Approximately 9.4% of the sample comes from the top ten. Input material: PBMCs or T cells enriched from blood (not recorded which). The receptor source for this set is a woman in her forties who had recovered from COVID-19.

V usage is TRBV7-8 and J usage is TRBJ2-3; TRBD2 matches at 13 bases. The length of the CDR3 is 18 residues. Trimming took 1 base from V and 0 from J; bases not matched to a gene: 4. CDR1 and CDR2 (germline): SGHVS, FQNEAQ. The CDR3 sequence is CASSLGTSGRGSTDTQYF. DNA for the CDR3: TGTGCCAGCAGCTTAGGGACTAGCGGGAGAGGCAGCACAGATACGCAGTATTTT.

The CDR3 loop reads CASSATITNTGELFF. The CDR3 coding sequence is TGTGCCAGCAGCGCGACAATCACGAACACCGGGGAGCTGTTTTTT. J is TRBJ2-2 and V is TRBV9; D not resolved. The germline gives CDR1 SGDLS, CDR2 YYNGEE. The ends were cut back, 3 bases at V and 0 bases at J, with 9 bases in the middle. CDR3 length: 15 residues.

CDR3 region: CASSTVQGPGSYGYTF. CDR3 DNA: TGTGCCAGTAGTACGGTTCAGGGGCCGGGGAGCTATGGCTACACCTTC. V and J are TRBV19 and TRBJ1-2; a possible D gene is TRBD1 (6 bases). Germline-derived CDR1 and CDR2 are LNHDA and SQIVND (reference sequence). This CDR3 comprises 16 residues. V was trimmed by 4 bases and J by 4 bases, leaving 19 bases between them.

The CDR3 is CASSDGTGVNEKLFF. As DNA, the CDR3 is TGCGCCAGCAGTGACGGGACAGGGGTCAATGAAAAACTGTTTTTT. The chain recombines TRBV10-2 with TRBJ1-4; 10 positions agree with TRBD1. Germline V gene data show CDR1 as WSHSY and CDR2 as SAAADI. This CDR3 comprises 15 residues. The V gene end was trimmed by 3 bases and the J gene end by 5 bases; junction bases not matched to a gene: 3.

The V gene is TRBV27, the J gene TRBJ1-4; the D is unclear. This CDR3 is built from 14 residues. Germline V lookup: CDR1 MNHEY, CDR2 SMNVEV (reference sequence). Trimming removed 11 bases at V and 4 bases at J, with 17 bases between. In DNA, the CDR3 is TGTGCCGGGCCGGGGAGCTCTTTTAATGAAAAACTGTTTTTT. Protein product: CAGPGSSFNEKLFF.

This chain joins TRBV7-3 and TRBJ1-2; 8 bases fit TRBD1. Germline CDR1 SGHTA, CDR2 FQGTGA. CDR3 length: 16 amino acids. J was trimmed by 7 bases and V by 2 bases; bases with no gene match: 12. The chain's CDR3 is CASSLFSLDRAGGYTF. The CDR3, as DNA: TGTGCCAGCAGCTTATTCTCTTTGGACAGGGCGGGTGGCTACACCTTC.

This chain uses TRBV7-9 with TRBJ1-1, with a weak D call TRBD1 (5 bases). The CDR3 runs 13 residues. CDR1 is SEHNR, CDR2 FQNEAQ, per germline (reference sequence). Trimming shortened V by 5 bases and J by 0 bases, and 7 bases separated the two germline ends. The CDR3 nucleotides read TGTGCCAGCAGCCTACAGGTGAACACTGAAGCTTTCTTT. Protein sequence: CASSLQVNTEAFF.

V is TRBV28 and J is TRBJ2-7; unclear D gene. The V end was cut by 3 bases, the J end by 6 bases, with 9 bases between. From germline, CDR1 is MDHEN and CDR2 SYDVKM. The CDR3 contains 12 residues. In DNA form, the CDR3 reads TGTGCCAGCAGTTTTCCTCCCTTCGAGCAGTACTTC. As protein: CASSFPPFEQYF.

This chain links TRBV29-1 with TRBJ1-2; 8 nucleotides agree with TRBD1. The CDR3 spans 13 residues. After removal of 6 bases from V and 6 bases from J, the junction contained 9 bases not matched to a gene. CDR1 is SQVTM, CDR2 ANQGSEA, per germline. The CDR3 nucleotides are TGCAGCGTCGCGGACAGGGCACTCGATGGCTACACCTTC. It codes for CSVADRALDGYTF.

J is TRBJ2-7 and V is TRBV13, with 7 bases that match TRBD2. Unmatched junction bases numbered 9, after V lost 7 bases and J lost 3 bases. The length of the CDR3 is 14 residues. The germline V gene encodes CDR1 PRHDT and CDR2 FYEKMQ (reference sequence). The CDR3 loop is CASKRLAEDYEQYF. The CDR3 bases are TGTGCCAGCAAGCGACTAGCCGAAGACTACGAGCAGTACTTC.

The V call is TRBV25-1, the J call TRBJ2-5; TRBD1 matches 9 bases. Losses at the gene ends were 7 bases for V and 3 bases for J; bases not matched to a gene: 3. CDR1 and CDR2 (germline): MGHDK, SYGVNS. This CDR3 is built from 13 residues. The CDR3 DNA is TGTGCCAGCACCGGACAGGGGAAAGAGACCCAGTACTTC. Its translation: CASTGQGKETQYF.

This clone was recorded only once. The chain couples TRBV29-1 to TRBJ1-2; 9 bases agree with TRBD1. V trimming: 7 bases; J trimming: 8 bases; junction bases outside the gene matches: 8. Germline CDR1 and CDR2: SQVTM and ANQGSEA. This CDR3 comprises 12 residues. CDR3 DNA: TGCAGCGGCTACAGGGGGCTTCAGGGCTACACCTTC. Its protein product is CSGYRGLQGYTF.

This clone was counted only a few times. V and J are TRBV6-5 and TRBJ2-3; no clear D. This CDR3 is 14 amino acids long. Per germline, CDR1 MNHEY and CDR2 SVGAGI. The V end lost 5 bases, the J end lost 1 base, and 10 bases lay between the germline ends. This chain's CDR3 is CASSPLLGTDTQYF. The CDR3 nucleotides are TGTGCCAGCAGTCCACTGTTAGGCACAGATACGCAGTATTTT.

This chain connects TRBV4-1 to TRBJ2-1, with TRBD2 matching over 11 bases. Per germline, CDR1 MGHRA and CDR2 YSYEKL. The CDR3 spans 15 residues. The V and J ends lost 4 bases and 6 bases, in that order; junction bases with no gene match: 5. The CDR3 DNA reads as TGCGCCAGCAGCCTGTCAACTAGCGGGAGCAATGAGCAGTTCTTC. It codes for CASSLSTSGSNEQFF.

The table lists this clone with a count of one. The chain couples TRBV5-5 to TRBJ2-1, with 8 bases that match TRBD1. This CDR3 region has 15 residues. Germline trimming cut 1 base from V and 3 bases from J; bases unmatched to any gene: 3. Germline CDR1 reads SGHKS; CDR2 reads YYEKEE (reference sequence). CDR3 in DNA: TGTGCCAGCAGCTTGCCTGGACAGGGCTACAATGAGCAGTTCTTC. Its protein product is CASSLPGQGYNEQFF.

The rearrangement joins TRBV12-3 or TRBV12-4 to TRBJ1-1; unclear D gene. This CDR3 spans 13 amino acids. Trimming cost V 3 bases and J 1 base, with 6 bases left between them. CDR3 amino acids: CASSFGENTEAFF. As DNA, the CDR3 is TGTGCCAGCAGTTTCGGAGAGAACACTGAAGCTTTCTTT.

The chain carries TRBV7-9 and TRBJ1-2; 7 bases agree with TRBD1. The CDR3 runs to 14 residues. Trimming cost V 5 bases and J 4 bases; bases outside gene matches: 7. Per the germline V gene, CDR1 is SEHNR and CDR2 is FQNEAQ (reference sequence). The CDR3 DNA reads as TGTGCCAGCAGCCTAGACGGGACAGTCTATGGCTACACCTTC. Amino acids: CASSLDGTVYGYTF.

The chain recombines TRBV5-1 with TRBJ2-7; TRBD2 agrees at 8 bases. The junction had 14 bases not matched to a gene; V was cut back by 0 bases and J by 6 bases. CDR3 length equals 17 residues. CDR1 is SGHRS and CDR2 is YFSETQ in the germline V gene. The DNA of the CDR3 is TGCGCCAGCAGCTTGGCCGCGGGACTAGGGCCCTTCGCCGAGCAGTACTTC. Translated, it gives CASSLAAGLGPFAEQYF.

CDR3 in amino acids: CASSQLTGFQETQYF. The CDR3, as DNA: TGTGCCAGCAGCCAACTAACAGGGTTCCAAGAGACCCAGTACTTC. V is TRBV3-1 (or the pseudogene TRBV3-2) and J is TRBJ2-5; possibly TRBD1 for D (6 bases). Germline V gene data show CDR1 as LGHDT and CDR2 as YNNKEL (reference sequence). The V end lost 2 bases, the J end lost 1 base, and 11 bases lay between the germline ends. The CDR3 contains 15 residues.